The 2 T cell receptor beta chains in this list originate from one sample, sequenced in a study of tumor-infiltrating lymphocytes in primary liver carcinoma. Investigators took RNA and DNA out together from about 19-30 mg of unsorted bulk tissue. The input was 450 to 550 ng total RNA; TCR beta cDNA was made from it with a constant-region primer. TCR beta libraries came from three nested multiplex PCR rounds using slightly modified ARM-PCR. TRBV1-TRBV30 forward primers paired with a C-beta reverse primer drove the first two PCR rounds, 10 cycles each. Via MiXCR, TCRdb re-called the multiplex PCR reads, giving one row per CDR3 protein. The table has 80,000 or so distinct CDR3 sequences, under 75% seen once. Specimen: tumor-adjacent normal liver tissue. The source of these receptors is a man aged 40-55 years with primary liver carcinoma and hepatitis B virus infection.

The chain carries TRBV4-3 and TRBJ1-6; 8 bases align to TRBD1. J was trimmed by 7 bases and V by 7 bases; bases with no gene match: 12. Germline V gives CDR1 LGHNA, CDR2 YSLEER. This CDR3 has 16 amino acids. CDR3 sequence (DNA): TGCGCCAGCAACTCCTGTGACAGGGGAAGGAATTCACCCCTCCACTTT. Translation gives CASNSCDRGRNSPLHF.

J is TRBJ1-1 and V is TRBV6-5; D not resolved. The V gene's germline CDR1 is MNHEY and CDR2 SVGAGI. Trimming removed 6 bases at V and 3 bases at J, with 14 bases between. The length of the CDR3 is 14 residues. CDR3 region: CASRPRGRDTEAFF. CDR3 bases: TGTGCCAGCAGGCCGCGGGGTAGGGACACTGAAGCTTTCTTT.